Below are 17 T cell receptor beta chains sequenced from a single sample in a study of control samples from healthy donors and cancer patients. TCRdb's table, derived via immunoSEQ multiplex PCR, lists solely in-frame clones and lacks some. The data contain roughly 130,000 clones, approximately 90% of them singletons. What was sequenced was blood. These receptor sequences come from a man in his late teens or twenties in good health.

This clone was counted once. This sequence joins TRBV5-1 and TRBJ1-1; D may be TRBD1 (5 bases). The V end lost 2 bases, the J end lost 1 base, and 6 bases lay between the germline ends. Germline CDR1 SGHRS, CDR2 YFSETQ. This CDR3 has 13 residues. The CDR3 loop is CASSFDRNTEAFF. For the CDR3, the DNA is TGCGCCAGCAGCTTTGACAGGAACACTGAAGCTTTCTTT.

The chain uses TRBV30 and TRBJ1-5; D not certain. V lost 0 bases and J 5 bases, leaving 11 bases between the germline ends. CDR1 is GTSNPN, CDR2 SVGIG, per germline (reference sequence). The CDR3 sequence is 14 residues long. In nucleotides, the CDR3 is TGTGCCTGGAGTGTACTAGAGGCTGATCAGCCCCAGCATTTT. It yields the protein CAWSVLEADQPQHF. The entire variable domain, with the rest obtained from reference TRBV30 and TRBJ1-5, is as follows: SQTIHQWPATLVQPVGSPLSLECTVEGTSNPNLYWYRQAAGRGLQLLFYSVGIGQISSEVPQNLSASRPQDRQFILSSKKLLLSDSGFYLCAWSVLEADQPQHFGDGTRLSIL.

This rearrangement joins TRBV7-6 to TRBJ2-3, with TRBD2 matching 9 bases. Germline-derived CDR1 and CDR2 are SGHVS and FNYEAQ. This CDR3 region has 16 residues. V lost 4 bases and J lost 3; bases outside the gene matches: 8. The CDR3 DNA follows: TGTGCCAGCAGCTACCGAATAGCGGGAGCGACAGATACGCAGTATTTT. Protein product: CASSYRIAGATDTQYF. Full variable domain (outside the CDR3, taken from reference TRBV7-6 and TRBJ2-3): GAGVSQSPRYKVTKRGQDVALRCDPISGHVSLYWYRQALGQGPEFLTYFNYEAQQDKSGLPNDRFSAERPEGSISTLTIQRTEQRDSAMYRCASSYRIAGATDTQYFGPGTRLTVL.

The chain employs TRBV27 and TRBJ2-1, with D perhaps TRBD1 (5 bases). Germline loops: CDR1 MNHEY, CDR2 SMNVEV (reference sequence). CDR3 length equals 13 residues. V lost 5 bases, J lost 5 bases, and 10 bases lay in between. The CDR3 nucleotides are TGTGCCAGCAGTCGGGCAGGGCACAATGAGCAGTTCTTC. It encodes CASSRAGHNEQFF.

V and J are TRBV18 and TRBJ2-5; TRBD1 agrees at 7 bases. V trimming: 0 bases; J trimming: 5 bases; junction bases outside the gene matches: 3. Germline-derived CDR1 and CDR2 are KGHSH and LQKENI. This CDR3 comprises 14 residues. The CDR3 nucleotides read TGTGCCAGCTCACCACCTGAAGGGGGCGAGACCCAGTACTTC. It specifies CASSPPEGGETQYF. Filled out from reference TRBV18 and TRBJ2-5, the complete variable domain reads NAGVMQNPRHLVRRRGQEARLRCSPMKGHSHVYWYRQLPEEGLKFMVYLQKENIIDESGMPKERFSAEFPKEGPSILRIQQVVRGDSAAYFCASSPPEGGETQYFGPGTRLLVL.

The V call is TRBV5-4, the J call TRBJ2-5; D ambiguous. This CDR3 region has 15 residues. Germline V CDR1 and CDR2: SGHNT, YYREEE (reference sequence). Trimming removed 4 bases from V and 4 bases from J, with 17 bases in between. Written as DNA, the CDR3 is TGTGCCAGCAGCACCTCCGGGTCCCCCCCAGAGACCCAGTACTTC. As protein: CASSTSGSPPETQYF.

J is TRBJ1-6 and V is TRBV7-3; a possible D gene is TRBD1 (6 bases). CDR1 SGHTA and CDR2 FQGTGA come from the germline V gene. Trimming took off 2 bases at V and 7 bases at J, with 9 bases between the two ends. This CDR3 spans 14 amino acids. In DNA form, the CDR3 reads TGTGCCAGCAGCTTAGGGGGGCGGAATTCACCCCTCCACTTT. This codes for CASSLGGRNSPLHF.

With regard to this clone: Other DNA variants within this sample encode the same CDR3. The rearrangement links TRBV5-1 to TRBJ2-7, with D uncertain. Trimming took off 3 bases at V and 1 base at J, with 2 bases between the two ends. The CDR3 contains 11 residues. Germline V CDR1 and CDR2: SGHRS, YFSETQ. The CDR3 DNA reads TGCGCCAGCAGCTCTTCCTACGAGCAGTACTTC. Amino acids: CASSSSYEQYF.

This chain joins TRBV11-2 and TRBJ1-4, with D unclear. The V gene lost 1 base and the J gene lost 8 bases, with 8 bases spanning the gap. The germline V gene encodes CDR1 SGHAT and CDR2 FQNNGV. The CDR3 consists of 13 residues. The CDR3 sequence is CASSLVLGEKLFF. In DNA, the CDR3 is TGTGCCAGCAGCTTAGTTTTAGGGGAAAAACTGTTTTTT. Variable domain in full (rest from reference TRBV11-2 and TRBJ1-4): EAGVAQSPRYKIIEKRQSVAFWCNPISGHATLYWYQQILGQGPKLLIQFQNNGVVDDSQLPKDRFSAERLKGVDSTLKIQPAKLEDSAVYLCASSLVLGEKLFFGSGTQLSVL.

This chain uses TRBV27 with TRBJ1-4; the match to TRBD1 covers 7 bases. Germline V gene lookup returns CDR1 MNHEY and CDR2 SMNVEV (reference sequence). V gave up 0 bases and J gave up 7 bases; unmatched junction bases: 2. The length of the CDR3 is 14 residues. The CDR3 DNA is TGTGCCAGCAGTTTATCGCAGGGGGGTGAAAAACTGTTTTTT. This sequence encodes CASSLSQGGEKLFF.

Here the CDR3 reads CASSEVVLRNTIYF. The CDR3 coding sequence is TGTGCCAGCAGTGAAGTCGTACTCAGAAACACCATATATTTT. V gene TRBV6-1 combines with J gene TRBJ1-3; no firm D call. Trimming removed 1 base at V and 5 bases at J, with 9 bases between. Germline lookup yields CDR1 MNHNS and CDR2 SASEGT. The CDR3 sequence is 14 residues long.

V is TRBV5-6 and J is TRBJ1-5, with D possibly TRBD1 on 5 matching bases. V was cut by 0 bases and J by 2 bases, with 9 bases left in between. Looked up from germline, CDR1 is SGHDT and CDR2 is YYEEEE. The CDR3 spans 15 residues. CDR3 protein: CASSLGGTGNQPQHF. The CDR3 nucleotides are TGTGCCAGCAGCTTGGGGGGGACCGGCAATCAGCCCCAGCATTTT.

V is TRBV4-1 and J is TRBJ2-1; TRBD2 might be the D (6 bases). From germline, CDR1 is MGHRA and CDR2 YSYEKL. This CDR3 has 15 amino acids. Trimming took off 1 base at V and 7 bases at J, with 14 bases between the two ends. CDR3: CASSQAPPGGNEQFF. In DNA form, the CDR3 reads TGCGCCAGCAGCCAAGCACCTCCCGGGGGAAATGAGCAGTTCTTC.

This clone was detected a few times. The chain recombines TRBV11-2 with TRBJ1-5, with 8 bases matching TRBD1. This CDR3 has 15 amino acids. Germline trimming cut 0 bases from V and 5 bases from J; bases unmatched to any gene: 3. The germline gives CDR1 SGHAT, CDR2 FQNNGV. Here the CDR3 reads CASSLDQGADQPQHF. CDR3 nucleotide sequence: TGTGCCAGCAGCTTAGACCAGGGGGCGGATCAGCCCCAGCATTTT.

The chain combines TRBV6-2 or TRBV6-3 with TRBJ1-5; 7 bases fit TRBD1. V was pared by 6 bases and J by 4 bases, with 12 bases of the junction left unmatched. The germline CDR1 and CDR2 sequences are MNHEY and SVGEGT. The CDR3 has 16 amino acids. This CDR3 reads CASSPVPGQRNQPQHF. CDR3 sequence (DNA): TGTGCCAGCAGCCCAGTCCCGGGACAGAGAAATCAGCCCCAGCATTTT.

This sequence joins TRBV27 and TRBJ1-1, with TRBD1 matching over 9 bases. The CDR3 extends over 14 amino acids. V shed 8 bases and J 6 bases; nucleotides not matched to a gene: 10. Germline V gene lookup returns CDR1 MNHEY and CDR2 SMNVEV (reference sequence). The CDR3 DNA sequence: TGTGCCAGCCAAAAGTGGACAGGGGTCGCTGAAGCTTTCTTT. Its translation is CASQKWTGVAEAFF.

The chain uses TRBV2 and TRBJ2-4; 13 bases are a match to TRBD2. There are 18 residues in the CDR3. The germline CDR1 and CDR2 sequences are SNHLY and FYNNEI. V trimming: 7 bases; J trimming: 0 bases; junction bases outside the gene matches: 9. The CDR3 region is CASNGLAGANGAKNIQYF. The CDR3 bases are TGTGCCAGCAACGGACTAGCGGGAGCCAATGGAGCCAAAAACATTCAGTACTTC. Using reference TRBV2 and TRBJ2-4 for the parts outside the CDR3, the full variable domain is EPEVTQTPSHQVTQMGQEVILRCVPISNHLYFYWYRQILGQKVEFLVSFYNNEISEKSEIFDDQFSVERPDGSNFTLKIRSTKLEDSAMYFCASNGLAGANGAKNIQYFGAGTRLSVL.